The clone carrying this T cell receptor (beta chain) appeared a single time. The data were taken from a study of blood T cell repertoires in COVID-19. Study-level information: Samples of COVID-19 (acute and convalescent) were obtained from the United States, Italy and Spain. PBMCs, B-cell-depleted T cells, or T cells were the source of the cDNA or gDNA that made up the material.

Libraries were prepared by immunoSEQ multiplex PCR; TCRdb keeps only in-frame clonotypes and omits some of them. The table has about 260,000 clones, around nine tenths seen once. With 2 bases removed from V and 6 bases from J, the gap between germline ends came to 11 bases. The CDR3 covers 13 residues. Germline CDR1 is LGHNA and CDR2 is YNFKEQ. The chain links TRBV4-2 to TRBJ2-7; possibly TRBD1 for D (5 bases). The material sequenced was peripheral blood. The clonotype was recovered from a middle-aged man with active or convalescent COVID-19. The CDR3 bases are TGTGCCAGCAGCCAATCCTTAAGGGGCGAGCAGTACTTC. This sequence encodes CASSQSLRGEQYF.